The 30 T cell receptor beta chains presented below share a single source sample, sequenced in a study of molecular identifiers for immune sequencing clone quantification. From the PCR reads, TCRdb called clonotypes with MiXCR, one entry per CDR3 protein. This table has under 600,000 distinct CDR3 sequences, roughly a fifth appearing once. Source material: naive CD8+ T cells from blood, with Jurkat cell RNA spiked in. Subset: FACS-sorted CD8+CD4-CCR7+CD45RA+ naive T cells. The receptors come from a human donor in good health. Some libraries in this study had Jurkat cell RNA spiked in.

Concerning this clonotype itself: Just one base apart from a much larger clone, this may be a read error. The V and J genes are TRBV6-5 and TRBJ2-3; 12 bases fit TRBD2. CDR1 is MNHEY, CDR2 SVGAGI, per germline. The CDR3 covers 14 residues. V shed 8 bases and J 4 bases; nucleotides not matched to a gene: 4. The CDR3 reads CASGRLAGADTQYF. CDR3 DNA sequence: TGTGCCAGCGGTCGACTAGCGGGGGCAGATACGCAGTATTTT.

In regard to this clonotype: It is likely a read error, because the conserved phenylalanine at the end of the CDR3 is missing. The DNA for the CDR3 is TGTGCCAGCCAGAACCCACCCTACAATGAGCAGTTCTCC. The encoded protein is CASQNPPYNEQFS. The gene calls are TRBV7-6 and TRBJ2-1, with D hard to call. V was trimmed by 8 bases and J by 2 bases, leaving 10 bases between them. The CDR3 covers 13 residues. CDR1 SGHVS and CDR2 FNYEAQ come from the germline V gene.

A note on this clonotype: This may stem from a read error, because a much larger clone lies one nucleotide away. The J gene is TRBJ2-5, the V gene TRBV6-1; 10 bases fit TRBD2. Looked up from germline, CDR1 is MNHNS and CDR2 is SASEGT. Germline trimming cut 8 bases from V and 4 bases from J; bases unmatched to any gene: 7. The CDR3 has 14 residues. Here the CDR3 reads CASGLVAGGETQYF. CDR3 DNA: TGTGCCAGCGGCCTCGTAGCGGGGGGAGAGACCCAGTACTTC.

This chain connects TRBV20-1 to TRBJ2-5; TRBD2 aligns across 8 bases. CDR3 length: 16 residues. The trim removed 2 bases at V and 4 bases at J, leaving 12 bases unmatched. Germline assignment: CDR1 DFQATT and CDR2 SNEGSKA (reference sequence). CDR3 region: CSARFAGGVRGETQYF. Here the CDR3 DNA reads TGCAGTGCTAGATTCGCGGGAGGCGTGAGGGGAGAGACCCAGTACTTC.

This sequence joins TRBV20-1 and TRBJ1-2, with 7 positions matching TRBD1. The CDR3 covers 17 residues. Germline assignment: CDR1 DFQATT and CDR2 SNEGSKA (reference sequence). V dropped 0 bases and J dropped 0; count of bases not matched to a gene: 10. CDR3 sequence reads: CSARDPGTVIANYGYTF. CDR3 sequence (DNA): TGCAGTGCTAGAGATCCCGGGACAGTGATAGCTAACTATGGCTACACCTTC.

There are a few counts of this clonotype. The V gene is TRBV9, the J gene TRBJ1-1; TRBD1 is a possible D gene (5 bases). V lost 10 bases and J 1 base, leaving 14 bases between the germline ends. The V gene's germline CDR1 is SGDLS and CDR2 YYNGEE. The CDR3 is made up of 13 amino acids. In nucleotides, the CDR3 is TGTGCCTCCGGAAGGGGTCCGAACACTGAAGCTTTCTTT. Amino acids: CASGRGPNTEAFF.

To note about this clonotype: Since a much larger clone is just one base distant, this may be a read error. The chain carries TRBV28 and TRBJ1-2; a possible D gene is TRBD1 (5 bases). The CDR3 contains 15 residues. The germline CDR1 and CDR2 sequences are MDHEN and SYDVKM. For the CDR3, the DNA is TGTGCCAGCAGTTTTCCCGCGACAGAAAACTATCGCTACACCTTC. Amino acids: CASSFPATENYRYTF.

This clonotype was detected only a few times. The chain is built from TRBV10-3 and TRBJ2-7; weak D call: TRBD1 (5 bases). The CDR3 length is 12 residues. Germline V gene sequence: CDR1 ENHRY, CDR2 SYGVKD. Trimming pared 7 bases from V and 5 bases from J, leaving 12 bases between. The CDR3 DNA reads TGTGCCATCAATCAGCCAGGGAACGAGCAGTACTTC. Amino acid sequence: CAINQPGNEQYF.

In the case of this clonotype: A read error may explain this, as a much larger clone is one base away. The J gene is TRBJ2-5, the V gene TRBV28; D remains ambiguous. This CDR3 comprises 10 residues. CDR1 is MDHEN and CDR2 is SYDVKM in the germline V gene. The CDR3 bases are TGTGCCGGCAGTTACGAGACCCAGTACTTC. Translating gives CAGSYETQYF.

Concerning this clonotype itself: A much bigger clone sits one base away, suggesting this may be a read error. The chain is built from TRBV7-9 and TRBJ1-1; tentatively, D is TRBD1 (5 bases). The CDR3 length is 15 residues. The V gene's germline CDR1 is SEHNR and CDR2 FQNEAQ (reference sequence). This CDR3 is CASSLALGRDIEVFF. The CDR3 coding sequence is TGTGCCAGCAGCTTAGCGCTAGGCAGGGATATTGAAGTTTTCTTT.

This chain connects TRBV2 to TRBJ2-1, with TRBD2 as a possible D gene (6 bases). There are 17 residues in the CDR3. Per germline, CDR1 SNHLY and CDR2 FYNNEI. V was clipped by 6 bases and J by 3 bases, with 21 bases between them. The CDR3 spells CASSERRRGTYYNEQFF. In nucleotides, the CDR3 is TGTGCCAGCAGCGAGAGGAGACGGGGGACGTACTACAATGAGCAGTTCTTC.

This clonotype was counted only a few times. The V and J genes are TRBV11-2 and TRBJ1-4; weak D call: TRBD1 (5 bases). V lost 4 bases and J lost 6, with 12 bases in between. This CDR3 has 14 amino acids. Germline lookup yields CDR1 SGHAT and CDR2 FQNNGV. CDR3 DNA sequence: TGTGCCAGCAGCTATACCCAGGGCGATGAAAAACTGTTTTTT. It is translated as CASSYTQGDEKLFF.

This clonotype was picked up one time. This clone may be a read error of a much larger clone one base away. The chain uses TRBV7-6 and TRBJ2-5; 7 positions match TRBD2. Unmatched junction bases numbered 12, after V lost 3 bases and J lost 5 bases. This CDR3 comprises 16 residues. Germline CDR1 SGHVS, CDR2 FNYEAQ. The CDR3 sequence: CASSFQAGPMRETQYF. CDR3 in DNA: TGTGCCAGCAGCTTCCAAGCGGGACCTATGCGGGAGACCCAGTACTTC.

On this clonotype: Its ends do not fully match the called genes, so a read error is possible. V and J are TRBV2 and TRBJ2-1, with 9 bases matching TRBD2. Germline CDR1 is SNHLY and CDR2 is FYNNEI. The CDR3 contains 15 residues. CDR3 nucleotides: TGTGCCAGCACTCAAGGGACTAGCTATTACAATGAGCGGTTCTTC. This translates into CASTQGTSYYNERFF.

This clonotype was observed a few times. CDR3 nucleotides: TGTGCCAGCAGCTCCGGACAGGGGGCAGGTGAAAAACTGTTTTTT. Translation: CASSSGQGAGEKLFF. The chain links TRBV7-6 to TRBJ1-4, with 11 positions matching TRBD1. The CDR3 spans 15 residues. Germline V CDR1 and CDR2: SGHVS, FNYEAQ. V dropped 4 bases and J dropped 7; count of bases not matched to a gene: 5. Full variable domain (outside the CDR3, taken from reference TRBV7-6 and TRBJ1-4): GAGVSQSPRYKVTKRGQDVALRCDPISGHVSLYWYRQALGQGPEFLTYFNYEAQQDKSGLPNDRFSAERPEGSISTLTIQRTEQRDSAMYRCASSSGQGAGEKLFFGSGTQLSVL.

The chain combines TRBV30 with TRBJ2-1; 7 positions agree with TRBD2. This CDR3 region has 12 residues. V was pared by 3 bases and J by 15 bases, with 11 bases of the junction left unmatched. In germline, CDR1 is GTSNPN, CDR2 SVGIG (reference sequence). The CDR3 DNA follows: TGTGCCTGGAGCCAACCTCAGCGGGATATGTTCTTC. It encodes CAWSQPQRDMFF.

V gene TRBV5-1 combines with J gene TRBJ2-7, with D maybe TRBD2 (6 bases). This CDR3 contains 17 residues. The germline V and J ends were trimmed by 0 bases and 0 bases, with 16 bases remaining between them. Germline V gene sequence: CDR1 SGHRS, CDR2 YFSETQ. CDR3 nucleotide sequence: TGCGCCAGCAGCTTGGGGGGGTCGGGGGAGTCCTCCTACGAGCAGTACTTC. Amino acids: CASSLGGSGESSYEQYF. The full variable domain, rest sourced from reference TRBV5-1 and TRBJ2-7, is KAGVTQTPRYLIKTRGQQVTLSCSPISGHRSVSWYQQTPGQGLQFLFEYFSETQRNKGNFPGRFSGRQFSNSRSEMNVSTLELGDSALYLCASSLGGSGESSYEQYFGPGTRLTVT.

This chain joins TRBV27 and TRBJ2-7; 8 bases agree with TRBD2. Germline lookup yields CDR1 MNHEY and CDR2 SMNVEV (reference sequence). The length of the CDR3 is 15 residues. J gave up 6 bases and V 1 base, and 8 bases lay outside the gene matches. The CDR3 reads CASSLFSGGPFEQYF. Here the CDR3 DNA reads TGTGCCAGCAGTTTATTTTCGGGGGGGCCTTTCGAGCAGTACTTC.

This clonotype came up a few times. The V call is TRBV13, the J call TRBJ1-1, with 10 nucleotides matching TRBD1. From germline, CDR1 is PRHDT and CDR2 FYEKMQ (reference sequence). The CDR3 length is 15 residues. The ends lost 5 bases at V and 3 bases at J; junction bases unmatched: 6. CDR3 amino acids: CASSARGQGYTEAFF. The CDR3 nucleotides read TGTGCCAGCAGCGCCAGGGGACAGGGGTACACTGAAGCTTTCTTT.

As concerns this clonotype: This may be a read error, as it is one base from a much larger clone. This rearrangement joins TRBV6-2 or TRBV6-3 to TRBJ1-5; no definite D call. The CDR3 covers 14 residues. Germline V lookup: CDR1 MNHEY, CDR2 SVGEGT. Written as DNA, the CDR3 is TGTACCAGCAGTATTGTCCCGGGCAATCAGCCCCAGCATTTT. This translates into CTSSIVPGNQPQHF.

This clonotype turned up a few times. This chain links TRBV6-2 or TRBV6-3 with TRBJ1-1, with D maybe TRBD1 (6 bases). CDR1 MNHEY and CDR2 SVGEGT come from the germline V gene. V shed 5 bases and J shed 0 bases, with 10 bases lying between them. The CDR3 has 14 residues. In DNA form, the CDR3 reads TGTGCCAGCAGTCACAGGGCCGTGAACACTGAAGCTTTCTTT. This translates into CASSHRAVNTEAFF.

This clonotype was seen many times. The chain links TRBV10-2 to TRBJ2-2, with D maybe TRBD2 (6 bases). The CDR3 is made up of 13 amino acids. Germline loops: CDR1 WSHSY, CDR2 SAAADI. V lost 7 bases and J lost 5, with 11 bases in between. CDR3 DNA: TGCGCCAGCAAGGAGGGCATGACCGGGGAGCTGTTTTTT. Translated: CASKEGMTGELFF.

This clonotype was counted at least ten times. The rearrangement joins TRBV6-6 to TRBJ2-7, with D unclear. CDR1 is MNHNY and CDR2 is SVGAGI in the germline V gene (reference sequence). Trimming pared 1 base from V and 0 bases from J, leaving 4 bases between. This CDR3 region has 13 residues. The CDR3 nucleotides are TGTGCCAGCAGTTACTACAGCTCCTACGAGCAGTACTTC. It encodes CASSYYSSYEQYF.

This clonotype appeared many times. The J gene is TRBJ2-3, the V gene TRBV5-1, with a possible D match to TRBD1 (6 bases). The V end was cut by 0 bases, the J end by 1 base, with 9 bases between. The CDR3 is 15 amino acids. The germline V gene encodes CDR1 SGHRS and CDR2 YFSETQ. The CDR3 DNA follows: TGCGCCAGCAGCTTGGGACAGGTGGGCACAGATACGCAGTATTTT. Residues: CASSLGQVGTDTQYF.

This clonotype was counted ten times or more. This chain joins TRBV7-6 and TRBJ2-7; D perhaps matches TRBD2 (6 bases). CDR1 is SGHVS, CDR2 FNYEAQ, per germline. Trimming shortened V by 1 base and J by 3 bases, and 10 bases separated the two germline ends. The CDR3 runs to 14 residues. The CDR3 sequence is CASSLGQGLYEQYF. CDR3 in DNA: TGTGCCAGCAGCTTAGGGCAGGGACTCTACGAGCAGTACTTC.

This clonotype turned up a few times. The chain joins TRBV11-2 to TRBJ2-3, with D tentatively TRBD2 (7 bases). V lost 4 bases, J lost 6 bases, and 14 bases lay in between. The CDR3 spans 14 residues. Germline V gene data show CDR1 as SGHAT and CDR2 as FQNNGV. The CDR3 DNA is TGTGCCAGCAGCTCAATAGGGGGGGCGGATACGCAGTATTTT. The encoded protein is CASSSIGGADTQYF.

This clonotype was picked up a small number of times. A read error may account for a junction end that differs from germline. The rearrangement uses TRBV7-7 and TRBJ2-2; the D gene is possibly TRBD1 (5 bases). The CDR3 consists of 17 residues. The germline V gene has CDR1 SSHAT and CDR2 FNYEAQ (reference sequence). CDR3 protein: CASSPFGANANTGELFF. DNA of the CDR3: TGTGCTAGCAGCCCATTTGGGGCAAACGCGAACACCGGGGAGCTGTTTTTT.

V is TRBV30 and J is TRBJ2-7, with TRBD2 identical over 7 bases. There are 15 residues in the CDR3. Trimming cost V 8 bases and J 0 bases; bases outside gene matches: 13. The germline V gene encodes CDR1 GTSNPN and CDR2 SVGIG (reference sequence). The DNA for the CDR3 is TGTGCCGCCCGAAGGTCTAGCGGCCACTCCTACGAGCAGTACTTC. It translates to CAARRSSGHSYEQYF.

This clonotype was detected many times. The chain joins TRBV20-1 to TRBJ2-7; D unclear. V was clipped by 4 bases and J by 6 bases, with 7 bases between them. From germline, CDR1 is DFQATT and CDR2 SNEGSKA (reference sequence). CDR3 length: 10 amino acids. CDR3 sequence: CSAKLGEQYF. The DNA for the CDR3 is TGCAGTGCTAAATTGGGCGAGCAGTACTTC.

This clonotype came up many times. The J gene is TRBJ2-7, the V gene TRBV5-4, with 9 bases aligning to TRBD1. The CDR3 consists of 17 residues. The trim removed 4 bases at V and 2 bases at J, leaving 13 bases unmatched. CDR1 is SGHNT and CDR2 is YYREEE in the germline V gene (reference sequence). The CDR3 region is CASSHPTGGSRPYEQYF. CDR3 in DNA: TGTGCCAGCAGCCACCCGACAGGGGGGTCGAGGCCCTACGAGCAGTACTTC. The entire variable domain, with the rest obtained from reference TRBV5-4 and TRBJ2-7, is as follows: ETGVTQSPTHLIKTRGQQVTLRCSSQSGHNTVSWYQQALGQGPQFIFQYYREEENGRGNFPPRFSGLQFPNYSSELNVNALELDDSALYLCASSHPTGGSRPYEQYFGPGTRLTVT.